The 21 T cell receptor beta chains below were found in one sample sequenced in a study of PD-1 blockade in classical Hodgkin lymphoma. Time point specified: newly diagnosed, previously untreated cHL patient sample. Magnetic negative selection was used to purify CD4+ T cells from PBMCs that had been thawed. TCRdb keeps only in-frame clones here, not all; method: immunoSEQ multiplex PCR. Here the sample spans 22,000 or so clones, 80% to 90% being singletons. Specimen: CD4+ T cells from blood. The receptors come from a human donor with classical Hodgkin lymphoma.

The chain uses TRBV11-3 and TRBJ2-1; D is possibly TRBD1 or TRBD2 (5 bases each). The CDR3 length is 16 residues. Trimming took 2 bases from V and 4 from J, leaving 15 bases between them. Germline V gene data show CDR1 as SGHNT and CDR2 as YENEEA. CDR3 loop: CASSLIGAVSYNEQFF. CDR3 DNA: TGTGCCAGCAGCTTAATCGGGGCGGTCTCATACAATGAGCAGTTCTTC.

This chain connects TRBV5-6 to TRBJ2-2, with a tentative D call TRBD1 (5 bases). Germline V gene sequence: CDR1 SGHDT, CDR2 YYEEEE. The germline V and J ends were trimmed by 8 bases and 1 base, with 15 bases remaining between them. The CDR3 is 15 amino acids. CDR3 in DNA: TGTGCCAGTTCCTGGGGCAGCGAGAACACCGGGGAGCTGTTTTTT. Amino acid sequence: CASSWGSENTGELFF.

For the CDR3, the DNA is TGCAGCACGTTAAGGGACAGGGAGACTGAAGCTTTCTTT. The encoded protein is CSTLRDRETEAFF. This chain joins TRBV29-1 and TRBJ1-1; TRBD1 matches 9 bases. Germline assignment: CDR1 SQVTM and CDR2 ANQGSEA. The CDR3 has 13 residues. After removal of 8 bases from V and 5 bases from J, the junction contained 9 bases not matched to a gene.

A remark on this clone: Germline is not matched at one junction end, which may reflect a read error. The chain's CDR3 is CAISEHSGGRPPYF. The DNA of the CDR3 is TGTGCCATCAGTGAGCACAGTGGCGGCAGGCCACCCTATTTC. V usage is TRBV10-3 and J usage is TRBJ2-7; D is unclear. Looked up from germline, CDR1 is ENHRY and CDR2 is SYGVKD. The CDR3 loop spans 14 amino acids.

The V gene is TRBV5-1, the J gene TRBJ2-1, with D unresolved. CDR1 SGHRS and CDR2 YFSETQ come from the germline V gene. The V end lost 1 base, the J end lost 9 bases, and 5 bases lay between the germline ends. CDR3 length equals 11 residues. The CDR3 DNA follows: TGCGCCAGCAGCTTGCCGGGTGAGCAGTTCTTC. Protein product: CASSLPGEQFF.

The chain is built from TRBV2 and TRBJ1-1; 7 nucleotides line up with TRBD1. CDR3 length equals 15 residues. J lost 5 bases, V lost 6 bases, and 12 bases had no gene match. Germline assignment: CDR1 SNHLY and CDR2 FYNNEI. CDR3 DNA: TGTGCCAGCAGCGCTGGATCAGGGGGATGGACTGAAGCTTTCTTT. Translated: CASSAGSGGWTEAFF. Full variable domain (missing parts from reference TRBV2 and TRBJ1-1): EPEVTQTPSHQVTQMGQEVILRCVPISNHLYFYWYRQILGQKVEFLVSFYNNEISEKSEIFDDQFSVERPDGSNFTLKIRSTKLEDSAMYFCASSAGSGGWTEAFFGQGTRLTVV.

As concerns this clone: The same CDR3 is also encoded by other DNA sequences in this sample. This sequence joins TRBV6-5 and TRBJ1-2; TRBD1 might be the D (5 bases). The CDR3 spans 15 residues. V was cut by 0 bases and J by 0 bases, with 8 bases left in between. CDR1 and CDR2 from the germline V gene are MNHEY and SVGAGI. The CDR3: CASSYSRGSNYGYTF. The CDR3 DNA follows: TGTGCCAGCAGTTACTCGAGGGGCTCTAACTATGGCTACACCTTC.

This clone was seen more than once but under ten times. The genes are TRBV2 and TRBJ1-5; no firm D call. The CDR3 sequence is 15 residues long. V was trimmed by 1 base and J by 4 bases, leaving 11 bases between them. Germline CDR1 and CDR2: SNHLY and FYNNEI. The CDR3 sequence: CASSEGQGGNQPQHF. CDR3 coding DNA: TGTGCCAGCAGTGAAGGTCAAGGCGGAAATCAGCCCCAGCATTTT. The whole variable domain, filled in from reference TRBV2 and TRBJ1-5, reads EPEVTQTPSHQVTQMGQEVILRCVPISNHLYFYWYRQILGQKVEFLVSFYNNEISEKSEIFDDQFSVERPDGSNFTLKIRSTKLEDSAMYFCASSEGQGGNQPQHFGDGTRLSIL.

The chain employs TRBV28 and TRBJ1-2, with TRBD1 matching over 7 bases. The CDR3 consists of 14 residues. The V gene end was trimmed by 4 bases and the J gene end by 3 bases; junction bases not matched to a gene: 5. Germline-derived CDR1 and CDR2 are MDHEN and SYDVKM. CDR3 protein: CASSYGTVDYGYTF. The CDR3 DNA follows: TGTGCCAGCAGTTACGGGACAGTCGACTATGGCTACACCTTC.

The CDR3 DNA reads TGTGCCAGCAGCCAAGTACTAGCGGGGGGTCCCCGACAAGAGACCCAGTACTTC. Translating gives CASSQVLAGGPRQETQYF. The chain employs TRBV4-2 and TRBJ2-5; 12 nucleotides align to TRBD2. J was trimmed by 2 bases and V by 1 base; bases with no gene match: 8. CDR1 is LGHNA and CDR2 is YNFKEQ in the germline V gene. There are 18 residues in the CDR3.

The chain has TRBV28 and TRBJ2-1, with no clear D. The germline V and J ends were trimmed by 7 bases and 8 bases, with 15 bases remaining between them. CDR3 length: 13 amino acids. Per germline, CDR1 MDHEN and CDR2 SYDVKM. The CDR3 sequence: CASTMELFDEQFF. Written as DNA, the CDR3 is TGTGCCAGCACTATGGAACTTTTCGATGAGCAGTTCTTC.

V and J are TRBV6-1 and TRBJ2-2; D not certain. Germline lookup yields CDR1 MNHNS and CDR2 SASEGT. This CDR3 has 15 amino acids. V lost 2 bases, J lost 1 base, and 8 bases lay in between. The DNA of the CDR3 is TGTGCCAGCAGTGAAATTGGACGGAACACCGGGGAGCTGTTTTTT. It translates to CASSEIGRNTGELFF.

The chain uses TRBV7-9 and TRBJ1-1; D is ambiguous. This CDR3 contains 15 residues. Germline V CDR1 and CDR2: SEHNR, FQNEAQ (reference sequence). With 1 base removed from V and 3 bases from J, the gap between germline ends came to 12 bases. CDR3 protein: CASSLGLRWYTEAFF. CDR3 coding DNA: TGTGCCAGCAGCTTAGGCCTGAGGTGGTACACTGAAGCTTTCTTT. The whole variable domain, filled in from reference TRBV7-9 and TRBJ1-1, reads DTGVSQNPRHKITKRGQNVTFRCDPISEHNRLYWYRQTLGQGPEFLTYFQNEAQLEKSRLLSDRFSAERPKGSFSTLEIQRTEQGDSAMYLCASSLGLRWYTEAFFGQGTRLTVV.

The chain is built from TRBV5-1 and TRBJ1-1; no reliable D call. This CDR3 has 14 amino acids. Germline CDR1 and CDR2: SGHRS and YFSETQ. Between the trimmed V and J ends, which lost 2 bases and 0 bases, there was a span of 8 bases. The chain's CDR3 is CASSFTDLNTEAFF. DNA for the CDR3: TGCGCCAGCAGCTTTACAGACTTGAACACTGAAGCTTTCTTT. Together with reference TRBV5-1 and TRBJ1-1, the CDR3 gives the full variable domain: KAGVTQTPRYLIKTRGQQVTLSCSPISGHRSVSWYQQTPGQGLQFLFEYFSETQRNKGNFPGRFSGRQFSNSRSEMNVSTLELGDSALYLCASSFTDLNTEAFFGQGTRLTVV.

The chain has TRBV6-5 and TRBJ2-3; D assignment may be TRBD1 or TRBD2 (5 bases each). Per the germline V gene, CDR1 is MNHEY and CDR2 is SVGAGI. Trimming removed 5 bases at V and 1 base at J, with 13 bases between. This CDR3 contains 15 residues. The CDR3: CASSKRGVGTDTQYF. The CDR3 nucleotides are TGTGCCAGCAGTAAGAGGGGTGTAGGCACAGATACGCAGTATTTT.

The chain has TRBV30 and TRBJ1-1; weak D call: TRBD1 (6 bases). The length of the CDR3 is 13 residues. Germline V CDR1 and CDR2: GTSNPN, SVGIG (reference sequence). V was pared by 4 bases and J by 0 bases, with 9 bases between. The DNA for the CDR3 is TGTGCCTGGACAGGGGCCATGAACACTGAAGCTTTCTTT. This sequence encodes CAWTGAMNTEAFF.

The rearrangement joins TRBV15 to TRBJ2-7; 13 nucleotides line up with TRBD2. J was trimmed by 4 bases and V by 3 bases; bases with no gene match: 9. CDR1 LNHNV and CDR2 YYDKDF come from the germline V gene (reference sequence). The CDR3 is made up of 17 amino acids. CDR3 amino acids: CATSSGTLAGGLYEQYF. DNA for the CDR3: TGTGCCACCAGCAGTGGAACACTAGCGGGAGGGTTATACGAGCAGTACTTC.

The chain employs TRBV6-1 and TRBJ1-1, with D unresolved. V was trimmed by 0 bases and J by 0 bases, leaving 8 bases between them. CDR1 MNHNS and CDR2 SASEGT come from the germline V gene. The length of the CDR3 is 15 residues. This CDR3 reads CASSEALWMNTEAFF. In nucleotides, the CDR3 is TGTGCCAGCAGTGAAGCGCTCTGGATGAACACTGAAGCTTTCTTT.

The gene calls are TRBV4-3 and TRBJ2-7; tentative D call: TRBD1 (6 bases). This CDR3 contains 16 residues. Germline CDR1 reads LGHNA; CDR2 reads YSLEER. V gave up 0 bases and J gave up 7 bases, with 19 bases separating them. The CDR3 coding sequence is TGCGCCAGCAGCCAAGAGGGAAGAGGGGGAGCTTTAGAGCAGTACTTC. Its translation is CASSQEGRGGALEQYF.

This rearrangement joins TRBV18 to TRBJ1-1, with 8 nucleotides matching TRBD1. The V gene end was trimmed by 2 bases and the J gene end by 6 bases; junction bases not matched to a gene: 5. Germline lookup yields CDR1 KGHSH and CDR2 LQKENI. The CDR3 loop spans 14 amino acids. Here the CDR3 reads CASSPRPQGAEAFF. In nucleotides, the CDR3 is TGTGCCAGCTCACCAAGGCCACAGGGGGCTGAAGCTTTCTTT.

CDR3 nucleotides: TGTGCCTGGAGAAGGGGTACTTACACTGAAGCTTTCTTT. Protein: CAWRRGTYTEAFF. This sequence joins TRBV30 and TRBJ1-1; tentatively, D is TRBD1 (5 bases). V lost 3 bases and J 3 bases, leaving 11 bases between the germline ends. The CDR3 contains 13 residues. Germline CDR1 GTSNPN, CDR2 SVGIG (reference sequence). The whole variable domain, remainder taken from reference TRBV30 and TRBJ1-1, is SQTIHQWPATLVQPVGSPLSLECTVEGTSNPNLYWYRQAAGRGLQLLFYSVGIGQISSEVPQNLSASRPQDRQFILSSKKLLLSDSGFYLCAWRRGTYTEAFFGQGTRLTVV.